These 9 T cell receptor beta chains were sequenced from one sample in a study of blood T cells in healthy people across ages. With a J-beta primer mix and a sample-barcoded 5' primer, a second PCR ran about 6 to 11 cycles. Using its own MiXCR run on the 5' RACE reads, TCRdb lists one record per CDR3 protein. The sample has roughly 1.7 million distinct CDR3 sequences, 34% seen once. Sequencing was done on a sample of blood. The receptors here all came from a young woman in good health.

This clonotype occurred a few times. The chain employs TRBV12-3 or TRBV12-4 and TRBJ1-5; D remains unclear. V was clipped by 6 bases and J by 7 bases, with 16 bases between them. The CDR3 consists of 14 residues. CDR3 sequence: CASSQQIPGQPQHF. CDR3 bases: TGTGCCAGCAGCCAACAGATCCCGGGGCAGCCCCAGCATTTT.

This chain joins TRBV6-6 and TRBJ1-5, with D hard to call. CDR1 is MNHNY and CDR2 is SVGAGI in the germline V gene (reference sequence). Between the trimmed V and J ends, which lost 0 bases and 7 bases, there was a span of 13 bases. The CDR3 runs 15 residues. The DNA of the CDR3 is TGTGCCAGCAGTTACTCGAGGCAGGCAAAGCAGCCCCAGCATTTT. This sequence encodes CASSYSRQAKQPQHF.

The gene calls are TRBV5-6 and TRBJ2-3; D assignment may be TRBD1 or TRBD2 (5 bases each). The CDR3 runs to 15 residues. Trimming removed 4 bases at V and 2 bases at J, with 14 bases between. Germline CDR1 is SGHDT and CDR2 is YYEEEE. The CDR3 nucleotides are TGTGCCAGCAGCCCTACTTGGGGGATCACAGATACGCAGTATTTT. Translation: CASSPTWGITDTQYF.

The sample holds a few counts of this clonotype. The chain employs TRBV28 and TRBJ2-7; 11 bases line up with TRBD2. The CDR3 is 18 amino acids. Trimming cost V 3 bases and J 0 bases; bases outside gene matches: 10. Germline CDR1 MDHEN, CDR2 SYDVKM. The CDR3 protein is CASSFPASGRRSSYEQYF. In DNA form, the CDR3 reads TGTGCCAGCAGTTTTCCGGCTAGCGGGAGGAGGAGCTCCTACGAGCAGTACTTC.

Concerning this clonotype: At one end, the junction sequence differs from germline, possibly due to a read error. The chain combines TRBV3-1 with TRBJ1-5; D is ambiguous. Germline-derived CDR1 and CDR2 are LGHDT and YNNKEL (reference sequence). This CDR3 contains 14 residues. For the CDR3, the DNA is TGTGCCAGCAACCAAGGGATCGGCAATCAGCCCCAGCATTTT. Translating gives CASNQGIGNQPQHF.

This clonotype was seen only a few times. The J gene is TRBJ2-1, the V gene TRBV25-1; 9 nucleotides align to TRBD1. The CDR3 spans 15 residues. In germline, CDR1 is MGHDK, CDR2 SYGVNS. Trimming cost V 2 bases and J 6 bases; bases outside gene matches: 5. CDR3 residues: CASSEEWTGVNEQFF. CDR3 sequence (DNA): TGTGCCAGCAGTGAAGAGTGGACAGGGGTCAATGAGCAGTTCTTC.

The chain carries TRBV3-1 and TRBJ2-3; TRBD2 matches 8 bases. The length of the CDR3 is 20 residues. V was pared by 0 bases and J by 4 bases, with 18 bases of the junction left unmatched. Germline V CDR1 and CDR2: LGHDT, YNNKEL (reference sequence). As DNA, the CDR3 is TGTGCCAGCAGCCAAGACCAGGACTACTATCGGGAGGGGGGTGCAGATACGCAGTATTTT. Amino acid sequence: CASSQDQDYYREGGADTQYF.

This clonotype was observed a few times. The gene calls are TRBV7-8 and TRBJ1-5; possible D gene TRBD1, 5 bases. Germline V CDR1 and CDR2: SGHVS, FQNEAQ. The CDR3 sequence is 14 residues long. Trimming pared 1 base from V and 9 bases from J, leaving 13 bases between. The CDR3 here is CASSLEGLGGPQHF. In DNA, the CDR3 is TGTGCCAGCAGCTTAGAGGGACTGGGAGGGCCCCAGCATTTT.

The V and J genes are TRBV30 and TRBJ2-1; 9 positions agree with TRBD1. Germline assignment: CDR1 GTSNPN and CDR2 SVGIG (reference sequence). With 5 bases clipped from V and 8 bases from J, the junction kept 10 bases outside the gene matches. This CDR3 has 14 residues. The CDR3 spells CAWDPGQGSDEQFF. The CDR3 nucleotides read TGTGCCTGGGACCCGGGACAGGGCAGCGATGAGCAGTTCTTC.